The 9 T cell receptor beta chains reported below all come from one sample, sequenced in a study of T-cell memory formation after mild COVID-19. TCRdb re-analysed the 5' RACE reads in MiXCR, keeping a single row per CDR3 protein. The repertoire consists of roughly 110,000 distinct CDR3 sequences, with around an eighth occurring once and the leading ten covering approximately 43%. The sequenced material came from PBMCs or a T cell subset sorted from them (not recorded which). The receptors come from a man in his late teens or twenties who had mild COVID-19 (a few samples of this study predate the infection). Cell type and time point are not known.

This clonotype has more than one count but fewer than ten. The chain combines TRBV5-8 with TRBJ2-7; no definite D call. V lost 2 bases, J lost 5 bases, and 14 bases lay in between. The CDR3 consists of 14 residues. Germline V gene data show CDR1 as SGHTS and CDR2 as YDEGEE. The CDR3 coding sequence is TGTGCCAGCAGCTTAACCGGGCACTACAACGAGCAGTACTTC. It encodes CASSLTGHYNEQYF.

This clonotype was observed many times. CDR3 region: CASSLGSYEEKLFF. CDR3 DNA sequence: TGTGCCAGCAGTTTAGGCTCATATGAGGAAAAACTGTTTTTT. The rearrangement joins TRBV12-3 or TRBV12-4 to TRBJ1-4, with D hard to call. Trimming shortened V by 1 base and J by 8 bases, and 11 bases separated the two germline ends. This CDR3 contains 14 residues.

The V gene is TRBV19, the J gene TRBJ2-2; D is ambiguous. Per the germline V gene, CDR1 is LNHDA and CDR2 is SQIVND (reference sequence). The ends were cut back, 5 bases at V and 4 bases at J, with 8 bases in the middle. The CDR3 spans 13 residues. In DNA, the CDR3 is TGTGCCAGTAGTGAGAGAGCCACCGGGGAGCTGTTTTTT. Its translation: CASSERATGELFF.

This sequence joins TRBV12-3 or TRBV12-4 and TRBJ2-1; maybe TRBD2 (7 bases). The CDR3 is 16 amino acids. Trimming stripped 7 bases from V and 0 bases from J, with 16 bases between. The CDR3 nucleotides are TGTGCCAGCAAATCGGATGGGGGGGCCTCCTACAATGAGCAGTTCTTC. It is translated as CASKSDGGASYNEQFF.

This clonotype was seen a handful of times. This chain joins TRBV6-2 or TRBV6-3 and TRBJ1-1, with D hard to call. V was cut by 0 bases and J by 0 bases, with 8 bases left in between. This CDR3 contains 15 residues. Per germline, CDR1 MNHEY and CDR2 SVGEGT. The CDR3 region is CASSYSDPLNTEAFF. The CDR3 DNA follows: TGTGCCAGCAGTTACTCGGACCCCCTGAACACTGAAGCTTTCTTT.

This sequence joins TRBV20-1 and TRBJ2-7, with D uncertain. Deletions cut 6 bases from V and 2 bases from J, with 20 bases between. The CDR3 runs 15 residues. The germline V gene encodes CDR1 DFQATT and CDR2 SNEGSKA (reference sequence). As DNA, the CDR3 is TGCAGTGCGGAAGACGAGGAGCGAGGACCCTACGAGCAGTACGTC. This codes for CSAEDEERGPYEQYV.

The rearrangement links TRBV20-1 to TRBJ2-7; a possible D gene is TRBD1 (6 bases). Germline V gives CDR1 DFQATT, CDR2 SNEGSKA (reference sequence). There are 11 residues in the CDR3. The CDR3 loop is CRALQGYEQYV. The CDR3, as DNA: TGCAGGGCTCTACAGGGCTACGAGCAGTACGTC.

The sample holds one count of this clonotype. J is TRBJ1-5 and V is TRBV19; D not resolved. Trimming removed 6 bases from V and 6 bases from J, with 15 bases in between. This CDR3 is 14 amino acids long. Germline lookup yields CDR1 LNHDA and CDR2 SQIVND (reference sequence). CDR3 coding DNA: TGTGCCAGTAGACCGGACGTGGTGAGTCAGCCCCAGCATTTT. As protein: CASRPDVVSQPQHF.

This clonotype was observed many times. This chain links TRBV6-4 with TRBJ2-2; TRBD2 agrees at 10 bases. Germline V CDR1 and CDR2: MRHNA, SNTAGT. V was pared by 3 bases and J by 4 bases, with 2 bases of the junction left unmatched. The CDR3 runs 15 residues. CDR3 protein: CASSESGGATGELFF. In nucleotides, the CDR3 is TGTGCCAGCAGTGAAAGCGGGGGGGCCACCGGGGAGCTGTTTTTT.